This TCR beta chain was obtained from a study of early T cells in non-severe SARS-CoV-2 infection. TCRdb ran MiXCR on the 5' RACE reads and lists one entry per CDR3 protein. Of about 92,000 distinct CDR3 sequences in the sample, under 15% are singletons; the top ten hold 5.5% to 8%. This clonotype was seen at least ten times. Its cognate antigen is unknown. CDR1 MNHNS and CDR2 SASEGT come from the germline V gene. V trimming: 2 bases; J trimming: 3 bases; junction bases outside the gene matches: 2. The CDR3 loop spans 14 amino acids. Study-level results: CD4 and private specificities were missed by VDJdb matching, which favored anti-spike CD8 responses.

The TCR was taken from an adult who was a healthcare worker with PCR-confirmed SARS-CoV-2 infection or an uninfected control (not recorded which). Source material: whole blood. The J gene is TRBJ2-7, the V gene TRBV6-1, with 9 positions matching TRBD2. CDR3 in amino acids: CASSELAGFYEQYF. The CDR3 DNA reads as TGTGCCAGCAGTGAACTAGCGGGGTTCTACGAGCAGTACTTC.